This T cell receptor beta chain emerged from a study of CXCR3-negative and CXCR3-positive naive CD8 T cells. The CDR3 is made up of 12 amino acids. Germline lookup yields CDR1 SQVTM and CDR2 ANQGSEA. Points from the study as a whole: With respect to TRBV-TRBJ usage, naive CXCR3-negative and CXCR3-positive cells were similar; memory differed.

TRB cDNA was prepared as libraries by UMI-labeled 5' RACE. From its re-call of the 5' RACE reads, TCRdb lists each CDR3 protein once, without DNA. Recorded for this sample: fewer than 95,000 distinct CDR3 sequences. In regard to this clonotype: The antigen remains unidentified.

The receptor was derived from a human donor in good health. Some clones in this sample may be carry-over from other donors' samples. This chain joins TRBV29-1 and TRBJ2-1; TCRdb's assignment of TRBD1 cannot be checked, as there is no DNA. Source material: naive CXCR3- CD8+ T cells from blood. Subset described: CD45RO-CCR7+CD27+CD95- naive CD8+ T cells lacking CXCR3 (TNR3-). CDR3 protein: CSVTGQYNEQFF.